This entry is about one T cell receptor (beta chain). Its antigen is unknown. These data originate in a study of OX40 agonist ivuxolimab in advanced cancers. Background on the study: Dose-escalation patients' cancers were hepatocellular carcinoma, melanoma, renal cell or head and neck cancer. Eligibility admitted prior anti-PD-1, anti-PD-L1 or anti-CTLA-4 therapy; about 39% had some.

Prior autoimmune disease or systemic immunosuppression barred patients. The method was immunoSEQ multiplex PCR; TCRdb's version includes in-frame clones alone and lacks a portion of them. This table holds 98,000 or so clones, 88% found once. Study observations and caveats: Dose levels from 0.1 to 3.0 mg/kg saw CD4+ and CD8+ blood T cells expand clonally by week 6.

The source of this sequence is an adult with an advanced solid tumor such as melanoma, head and neck, liver or kidney cancer. This sample comprised CD4+ or CD8+ T cells sorted from blood, obtained in a trial of the OX40 agonist ivuxolimab.

The CDR3 protein is CASGGDRRDTQYF. The CDR3 DNA follows: TGTGCCAGTGGGGGGGACAGACGGGATACGCAGTATTTT. V usage is TRBV2 and J usage is TRBJ2-3, with D perhaps TRBD1 or TRBD2 (7 bases each). The CDR3 spans 13 residues. Germline CDR1 SNHLY, CDR2 FYNNEI. V lost 9 bases and J lost 6, with 16 bases in between.